A single sample gave rise to the 20 T cell receptor beta chains below, sequenced in a study of spatial heterogeneity in lung cancer (dated by TCRdb to 2018 to 2020). Library generation was performed with 5' RACE. This sample was sequenced with a NextSeq 500. TCRdb took the public reads, trimmed them with fastp at Q25, ran MiXCR for clone calling and kept in-frame beta chains. Identical CDR3 protein sequences are pooled into one entry, listed with their most common genes and DNA. Counted in this sample were tens of thousands of distinct CDR3 sequences; roughly 9.7% of them appeared once. The ten largest clones capture about 20% of the sample. According to the study, the label for this sample's time point signals: blood at routine non-recurrence follow-up after resection. Sequences were derived from PBMCs, sampled at follow-up. The receptor source for this set is a male donor with early-stage non-small cell lung cancer.

This clonotype was observed a few times. The J gene is TRBJ2-7, the V gene TRBV14; 12 bases map to TRBD2. V gave up 4 bases and J gave up 6 bases; unmatched junction bases: 7. This CDR3 region has 15 residues. The germline V gene encodes CDR1 SGHDN and CDR2 FVKESK. CDR3 protein: CASSRLAGVRGEQYF. Here the CDR3 DNA reads TGTGCCAGCAGCCGACTAGCGGGGGTTCGTGGCGAGCAGTACTTC.

This clonotype was observed a few times. The DNA of the CDR3 is TGTGCCAGCGCTGTACAGGGGATGGTTGGCACCGGGGAGCTGTTTTTT. Its translation: CASAVQGMVGTGELFF. The chain has TRBV7-2 and TRBJ2-2, with TRBD1 identical over 7 bases. The CDR3 is made up of 16 amino acids. Germline CDR1 and CDR2: SGHTA and FQGNSA. V was clipped by 8 bases and J by 4 bases; unmatched bases: 13.

At least ten counts were recorded for this clonotype. This CDR3 is CASSYGLAGLETQYF. As DNA, the CDR3 is TGCGCCAGCAGCTACGGACTAGCGGGGTTAGAGACCCAGTACTTC. The gene calls are TRBV5-1 and TRBJ2-5; 12 positions match TRBD2. V gave up 3 bases and J gave up 4 bases; unmatched junction bases: 4. The germline gives CDR1 SGHRS, CDR2 YFSETQ. This CDR3 region has 15 residues.

The sample holds a few counts of this clonotype. This sequence joins TRBV9 and TRBJ2-3; the D gene is possibly TRBD2 (6 bases). Germline CDR1 SGDLS, CDR2 YYNGEE. CDR3 length: 16 residues. Trimming shortened V by 4 bases and J by 0 bases, and 15 bases separated the two germline ends. The DNA for the CDR3 is TGTGCCAGCAGCTCCGCTTTGGGGGGTAGCACAGATACGCAGTATTTT. Translating gives CASSSALGGSTDTQYF.

The CDR3 region has the DNA TGTGCCAGCAGTCCGGGACTAGCGGGGAAAGAGACCCAGTACTTC. This encodes CASSPGLAGKETQYF. The chain employs TRBV12-3 or TRBV12-4 and TRBJ2-5, with TRBD2 matching 13 bases. V gave up 5 bases and J gave up 3 bases; unmatched junction bases: 3. The CDR3 is made up of 15 amino acids.

This clonotype was seen more than once but under ten times. The CDR3 DNA reads TGCAGCGTTGAAGGCGGGGGTAATGAAAAACTGTTTTTT. Translation: CSVEGGGNEKLFF. The rearrangement links TRBV29-1 to TRBJ1-4; perhaps TRBD1 as D (5 bases). CDR3 length equals 13 residues. Germline V gene lookup returns CDR1 SQVTM and CDR2 ANQGSEA. Trimming removed 1 base at V and 4 bases at J, with 7 bases between.

This clonotype occurred a few times. V is TRBV15 and J is TRBJ2-3, with unresolved D. Per the germline V gene, CDR1 is LNHNV and CDR2 is YYDKDF (reference sequence). V was clipped by 0 bases and J by 6 bases, with 4 bases between them. This CDR3 contains 12 residues. DNA of the CDR3: TGTGCCACCAGCAGAGATGGCGATACGCAGTATTTT. The encoded protein is CATSRDGDTQYF.

This clonotype was observed a handful of times. The chain couples TRBV28 to TRBJ2-7; 7 positions agree with TRBD1. Germline V lookup: CDR1 MDHEN, CDR2 SYDVKM. V lost 5 bases and J lost 3; bases outside the gene matches: 7. This CDR3 spans 14 amino acids. DNA of the CDR3: TGTGCCAGCAGTGATGGACAGGAGCACTACGAGCAGTACTTC. Translating it yields CASSDGQEHYEQYF.

This clonotype was counted ten times or more. The chain uses TRBV7-6 and TRBJ1-1; D is ambiguous. Germline assignment: CDR1 SGHVS and CDR2 FNYEAQ. Trimming pared 6 bases from V and 3 bases from J, leaving 14 bases between. The CDR3 runs to 14 residues. The CDR3 DNA reads as TGTGCCAGCAGGCCGCTGGGTTGGGACACTGAAGCTTTCTTT. Translating gives CASRPLGWDTEAFF.

The sample holds many counts of this clonotype. The rearrangement joins TRBV6-5 to TRBJ1-6; D might be TRBD1 (5 bases). CDR1 is MNHEY, CDR2 SVGAGI, per germline. The CDR3 contains 15 residues. The V end was cut by 7 bases, the J end by 7 bases, with 17 bases between. The CDR3 region has the DNA TGTGCCAGCACCTACCAAGGTTGGGGCAATTCACCCCTCCACTTT. Amino acid sequence: CASTYQGWGNSPLHF.

This clonotype was seen only a few times. J is TRBJ2-7 and V is TRBV20-1; D is uncertain. The CDR3 covers 13 residues. Germline CDR1 DFQATT, CDR2 SNEGSKA (reference sequence). Trimming removed 6 bases at V and 0 bases at J, with 12 bases between. The CDR3 region is CSATLMISYEQYF. CDR3 in DNA: TGCAGTGCGACTTTGATGATCTCCTACGAGCAGTACTTC.

In its sample, this clonotype is medium-sized. J is TRBJ2-7 and V is TRBV4-2; D is uncertain. V lost 1 base, J lost 0 bases, and 10 bases lay in between. The germline CDR1 and CDR2 sequences are LGHNA and YNFKEQ. The length of the CDR3 is 15 residues. The CDR3 loop is CASSQVATGSYEQYF. The CDR3 DNA reads TGTGCCAGCAGCCAAGTAGCTACGGGCTCCTACGAGCAGTACTTC.

The genes are TRBV5-1 and TRBJ2-2, with 7 bases identical to TRBD1. Trimming at V came to 2 bases and at J to 1 base, leaving 8 bases not matched to a gene. This CDR3 contains 17 residues. Germline CDR1 and CDR2: SGHRS and YFSETQ. The CDR3 loop is CASSFRRGQENTGELFF. CDR3 coding DNA: TGCGCCAGCAGCTTTCGACGCGGACAGGAGAACACCGGGGAGCTGTTTTTT.

The genes are TRBV29-1 and TRBJ2-1; tentatively, D is TRBD1 (6 bases). V was clipped by 1 base and J by 0 bases, with 10 bases between them. CDR1 and CDR2 from the germline V gene are SQVTM and ANQGSEA. The CDR3 has 15 amino acids. The CDR3 region is CSVEGTASSYNEQFF. The CDR3, as DNA: TGCAGCGTTGAAGGGACAGCGAGCTCCTACAATGAGCAGTTCTTC.

The chain carries TRBV3-1 and TRBJ1-1, with D hard to call. This CDR3 contains 12 residues. The ends were cut back, 5 bases at V and 7 bases at J, with 11 bases in the middle. Looked up from germline, CDR1 is LGHDT and CDR2 is YNNKEL (reference sequence). The DNA for the CDR3 is TGTGCCAGCAGCTTTCGAAGCAGTGAAGCTTTCTTT. Its translation is CASSFRSSEAFF.

This clonotype was found many times. The chain combines TRBV7-9 with TRBJ2-7; D remains unclear. The CDR3 has 11 amino acids. Germline V gene data show CDR1 as SEHNR and CDR2 as FQNEAQ (reference sequence). V was trimmed by 4 bases and J by 12 bases, leaving 13 bases between them. CDR3 nucleotide sequence: TGTGCCAGCAGCTCCCAGATGGTCTGGTACTTC. The encoded protein is CASSSQMVWYF.

The chain couples TRBV10-3 to TRBJ2-1; TRBD2 matches 13 bases. CDR1 is ENHRY and CDR2 is SYGVKD in the germline V gene. With V trimmed by 2 bases and J by 9 bases, 10 bases remained unmatched. This CDR3 is 17 amino acids long. The CDR3 loop is CAISERLAGGQASEQFF. The DNA for the CDR3 is TGTGCCATCAGTGAGCGACTAGCGGGGGGACAAGCCAGTGAGCAGTTCTTC.

This clonotype was observed at least ten times. This chain joins TRBV3-1 and TRBJ1-5; the D is unclear. CDR1 LGHDT and CDR2 YNNKEL come from the germline V gene (reference sequence). The CDR3 contains 13 residues. Trimming pared 1 base from V and 7 bases from J, leaving 8 bases between. The CDR3 region has the DNA TGTGCCAGCAGCCAAGTTGGGATACAGCCCCAGCATTTT. Protein sequence: CASSQVGIQPQHF.

The chain links TRBV7-2 to TRBJ2-7; 9 nucleotides match TRBD1. The germline V gene has CDR1 SGHTA and CDR2 FQGNSA. The trim removed 5 bases at V and 3 bases at J, leaving 8 bases unmatched. The CDR3 has 15 residues. The CDR3, as DNA: TGTGCCAGCAGCCGTACCGGGACAGGGAACTACGAGCAGTACTTC. Translation gives CASSRTGTGNYEQYF.

This clonotype showed up many times. This chain links TRBV7-9 with TRBJ2-7; a possible D gene is TRBD1 (6 bases). The CDR3 has 13 amino acids. V was pared by 6 bases and J by 5 bases, with 14 bases between. Per germline, CDR1 SEHNR and CDR2 FQNEAQ (reference sequence). This chain's CDR3 is CASRSPDRDEQYF. The CDR3 nucleotides are TGTGCCAGCAGATCGCCGGACAGAGACGAGCAGTACTTC.